One sample yielded the 24 T cell receptor beta chains listed below, sequenced in a study of cytomegalovirus exposure and HLA in healthy donors. The PCR was carried out with 60 Vbeta primers and 13 Jbeta primers. Profiling relied on immunoSEQ multiplex PCR, and the TCRdb table lists in-frame clones only, not all of them. The table lists 130,000 to 150,000 clones, 60% to 85% of them singletons. Sequencing was performed on PBMCs. Every receptor here comes from a man aged 40-49 years in good health and CMV-seropositive.

The count of this clone is one. The gene calls are TRBV6-6 and TRBJ1-1; D is perhaps TRBD1 (5 bases). The CDR3 runs 13 residues. The ends were cut back, 10 bases at V and 6 bases at J, with 18 bases in the middle. Germline values: CDR1 MNHNY, CDR2 SVGAGI (reference sequence). This CDR3 reads CATRWGESPEAFF. CDR3 DNA sequence: TGTGCCACCCGGTGGGGGGAATCCCCTGAAGCTTTCTTT.

The chain recombines TRBV10-1 with TRBJ2-2; tentatively, D is TRBD1 (5 bases). The CDR3 runs to 13 residues. V was clipped by 9 bases and J by 4 bases, with 12 bases between them. Looked up from germline, CDR1 is WNHNN and CDR2 is SYGVQD (reference sequence). The CDR3 here is CASSQDVTGELFF. CDR3 DNA sequence: TGCGCCAGTTCACAGGACGTCACCGGGGAGCTGTTTTTT.

A few counts support this clone. The chain recombines TRBV4-2 with TRBJ2-1; the D is unclear. Germline V gene sequence: CDR1 LGHNA, CDR2 YNFKEQ. Trimming removed 6 bases at V and 0 bases at J, with 9 bases between. CDR3 size: 14 residues. CDR3 DNA: TGTGCCAGCAGTCAGAAAAGCTCCTACAATGAGCAGTTCTTC. Its translation: CASSQKSSYNEQFF.

The chain is built from TRBV5-1 and TRBJ2-3; 8 nucleotides align to TRBD1. There are 16 residues in the CDR3. Trimming removed 1 base from V and 3 bases from J; junction bases left unmatched: 7. Germline CDR1 is SGHRS and CDR2 is YFSETQ. For the CDR3, the DNA is TGCGCCAGCAGCTTGCCGGGACAGGCCCAGACAGATACGCAGTATTTT. Amino acid sequence: CASSLPGQAQTDTQYF.

The chain uses TRBV14 and TRBJ2-1; the match to TRBD2 covers 10 bases. This CDR3 has 15 residues. CDR1 and CDR2 from the germline V gene are SGHDN and FVKESK. Unmatched junction bases numbered 6, after V lost 2 bases and J lost 8 bases. Here the CDR3 reads CASSQTSGMRYEQFF. The CDR3 DNA reads TGTGCCAGCAGCCAAACTAGCGGGATGAGGTATGAGCAGTTCTTC.

V is TRBV10-1 and J is TRBJ1-5; TRBD1 is a possible D gene (6 bases). The CDR3 runs to 14 residues. The ends were cut back, 6 bases at V and 7 bases at J, with 16 bases in the middle. The germline CDR1 and CDR2 sequences are WNHNN and SYGVQD (reference sequence). The chain's CDR3 is CASRQNRVDQPQHF. The CDR3 DNA follows: TGCGCCAGCAGACAAAACAGGGTAGACCAGCCCCAGCATTTT.

The chain joins TRBV7-9 to TRBJ1-1, with TRBD1 matching over 7 bases. Trimming removed 4 bases from V and 0 bases from J; junction bases left unmatched: 5. The CDR3 contains 15 residues. CDR1 is SEHNR, CDR2 FQNEAQ, per germline (reference sequence). For the CDR3, the DNA is TGTGCCAGCAGCTCACAGGGGACGATGAACACTGAAGCTTTCTTT. This sequence encodes CASSSQGTMNTEAFF.

This clone appeared once. The CDR3 coding sequence is TGCGCCAGCAGCTTAGGGTTGGCGGGAGGGGTCGGTGAGCAGTTCTTC. Protein: CASSLGLAGGVGEQFF. The chain has TRBV5-1 and TRBJ2-1; TRBD2 matches 9 bases. CDR1 and CDR2 from the germline V gene are SGHRS and YFSETQ. V gave up 2 bases and J gave up 9 bases; unmatched junction bases: 12. The CDR3 is made up of 16 amino acids.

The chain links TRBV9 to TRBJ1-2, with 11 bases lining up with TRBD1. V shed 2 bases and J 6 bases; nucleotides not matched to a gene: 9. Germline V gene data show CDR1 as SGDLS and CDR2 as YYNGEE. The CDR3 sequence is 16 residues long. The CDR3 nucleotides are TGTGCCAGCAGCGTCCGGGACAGGGGGGGTCCGGATGGCTACACCTTC. This codes for CASSVRDRGGPDGYTF. Drawing the rest from reference TRBV9 and TRBJ1-2, the complete variable domain is DSGVTQTPKHLITATGQRVTLRCSPRSGDLSVYWYQQSLDQGLQFLIQYYNGEERAKGNILERFSAQQFPDLHSELNLSSLELGDSALYFCASSVRDRGGPDGYTFGSGTRLTVV.

V usage is TRBV19 and J usage is TRBJ2-7; possibly TRBD1 for D (5 bases). The CDR3 is 18 amino acids. Trimming pared 4 bases from V and 2 bases from J, leaving 24 bases between. Germline CDR1 LNHDA, CDR2 SQIVND (reference sequence). The CDR3 region has the DNA TGTGCCAGTAGTAGTGCTCACTCGGACACGCGCGGACCCTACGAGCAGTACTTC. It is translated as CASSSAHSDTRGPYEQYF.

The chain couples TRBV28 to TRBJ1-5; D gene ambiguous. This CDR3 has 11 residues. The V end was cut by 5 bases, the J end by 5 bases, with 4 bases between. The germline gives CDR1 MDHEN, CDR2 SYDVKM. DNA of the CDR3: TGTGCCAGCAGTGTCTATCAGCCCCAGCATTTT. Its protein product is CASSVYQPQHF.

This clone was seen only once. The rearrangement joins TRBV27 to TRBJ2-7; TRBD1 might be the D (5 bases). The V end lost 4 bases, the J end lost 0 bases, and 10 bases lay between the germline ends. Looked up from germline, CDR1 is MNHEY and CDR2 is SMNVEV (reference sequence). The CDR3 is made up of 14 amino acids. The CDR3 sequence: CASSSTVPSYEQYF. CDR3 in DNA: TGTGCCAGCAGTTCGACAGTACCCTCCTACGAGCAGTACTTC.

The J gene is TRBJ2-1, the V gene TRBV28, with 10 bases matching TRBD1. Germline lookup yields CDR1 MDHEN and CDR2 SYDVKM. CDR3 length equals 16 residues. Germline trimming cut 5 bases from V and 8 bases from J; bases unmatched to any gene: 12. In nucleotides, the CDR3 is TGTGCCAGCAGTGTACTTCCGGGACAGGGGTTCGATGAGCAGTTCTTC. Amino acids: CASSVLPGQGFDEQFF.

The chain carries TRBV4-3 and TRBJ2-7, with 8 bases identical to TRBD1. This CDR3 contains 15 residues. V was clipped by 1 base and J by 6 bases; unmatched bases: 8. CDR1 is LGHNA and CDR2 is YSLEER in the germline V gene. The CDR3 is CASSQGVRGRGEQYF. In nucleotides, the CDR3 is TGCGCCAGCAGCCAAGGGGTCAGGGGGCGTGGCGAGCAGTACTTC.

This chain links TRBV27 with TRBJ2-1, with D tentatively TRBD1 (6 bases). Trimming left V 4 bases short and J 3 bases short, with 16 bases between. Germline CDR1 is MNHEY and CDR2 is SMNVEV (reference sequence). CDR3 size: 16 residues. DNA for the CDR3: TGTGCCAGCAGTTATAGCACCGGGACATACTACAATGAGCAGTTCTTC. This gives the protein CASSYSTGTYYNEQFF.

This sequence joins TRBV4-1 and TRBJ2-2; no firm D call. The CDR3 runs 16 residues. V dropped 4 bases and J dropped 0 bases, with 12 bases sitting between them. CDR1 and CDR2 (germline): MGHRA, YSYEKL. CDR3 amino acids: CASSPGGYPNTGELFF. CDR3 coding DNA: TGCGCCAGCAGCCCAGGTGGCTACCCGAACACCGGGGAGCTGTTTTTT.

This clone has more than one count but fewer than ten. The CDR3: CASSGQGQYF. Written as DNA, the CDR3 is TGTGCCAGCAGTGGACAGGGCCAGTACTTC. V is TRBV27 and J is TRBJ2-7; 8 nucleotides agree with TRBD1. The germline V gene has CDR1 MNHEY and CDR2 SMNVEV (reference sequence). This CDR3 is built from 10 residues. V was pared by 5 bases and J by 10 bases, with 1 base of the junction left unmatched.

V gene TRBV7-7 combines with J gene TRBJ2-2; 12 nucleotides align to TRBD2. Germline loops: CDR1 SSHAT, CDR2 FNYEAQ (reference sequence). The CDR3 contains 18 residues. V gave up 6 bases and J gave up 4 bases; unmatched junction bases: 12. CDR3 in amino acids: CASSPLRGLAGFTGELFF. The CDR3 DNA reads as TGTGCCAGCAGTCCGCTCCGTGGACTAGCGGGATTCACCGGGGAGCTGTTTTTT.

The chain joins TRBV2 to TRBJ2-7, with D possibly being TRBD2 (6 bases). V lost 6 bases, J lost 4 bases, and 10 bases lay in between. The CDR3 sequence is 12 residues long. CDR1 SNHLY and CDR2 FYNNEI come from the germline V gene. The CDR3 bases are TGTGCCAGCAGGGTGACTAGATACGAGCAGTACTTC. Protein: CASRVTRYEQYF.

The genes are TRBV30 and TRBJ1-6; 7 bases align to TRBD1. V was clipped by 0 bases and J by 0 bases; unmatched bases: 5. The CDR3 is 17 residues long. Germline CDR1 GTSNPN, CDR2 SVGIG (reference sequence). The CDR3 protein is CAWSVRGGSSYNSPLHF. The CDR3 DNA sequence: TGTGCCTGGAGTGTACGAGGGGGCAGCTCCTATAATTCACCCCTCCACTTT.

The chain joins TRBV28 to TRBJ1-1; D call uncertain. The germline V gene encodes CDR1 MDHEN and CDR2 SYDVKM. V was trimmed by 4 bases and J by 1 base, leaving 10 bases between them. CDR3 length: 14 residues. This CDR3 is CASSSPSGNTEAFF. The CDR3 coding sequence is TGTGCCAGCAGTTCACCCTCGGGGAACACTGAAGCTTTCTTT. Variable domain in full (rest from reference TRBV28 and TRBJ1-1): DVKVTQSSRYLVKRTGEKVFLECVQDMDHENMFWYRQDPGLGLRLIYFSYDVKMKEKGDIPEGYSVSREKKERFSLILESASTNQTSMYLCASSSPSGNTEAFFGQGTRLTVV.

With regard to this clone: Given a far larger clone just one base away, this is likely a sequencing read error. This sequence joins TRBV7-3 and TRBJ2-3; 7 bases match TRBD1. The CDR3 extends over 13 amino acids. The V gene's germline CDR1 is SGHTA and CDR2 FQGTGA. Germline trimming cut 5 bases from V and 2 bases from J; bases unmatched to any gene: 1. The CDR3 protein is CASSGTDTDTQYF. CDR3 in DNA: TGTGCCAGCAGCGGGACAGACACAGATACGCAGTATTTT.

The V gene is TRBV19, the J gene TRBJ2-5; D gene ambiguous. This CDR3 is built from 14 residues. In germline, CDR1 is LNHDA, CDR2 SQIVND (reference sequence). Trimming took 1 base from V and 4 from J, leaving 10 bases between them. In DNA, the CDR3 is TGTGCCAGTAGTATAGCTCGGCGGCCAGAGACCCAGTACTTC. Encoded protein: CASSIARRPETQYF.

The chain employs TRBV2 and TRBJ2-7, with D perhaps matching TRBD2 (6 bases). The V gene lost 3 bases and the J gene lost 3 bases, with 12 bases spanning the gap. Germline loops: CDR1 SNHLY, CDR2 FYNNEI. This CDR3 is 14 amino acids long. CDR3 loop: CASSEGDSFYEQYF. CDR3 nucleotides: TGTGCCAGCAGTGAGGGGGACTCCTTCTACGAGCAGTACTTC.